Listed below are T cell receptor beta chains from one sample, sequenced in a study of T cell responses to AZD1222 COVID-19 vaccine. Libraries were prepared by immunoSEQ multiplex PCR; TCRdb keeps only in-frame clonotypes and omits some of them. The table shows about 150,000 clones, with roughly 88% occurring only once. The sequenced sample was peripheral blood, obtained 28 days after the second AZD1222 dose. These receptors all come from an adult who received the AZD1222 COVID-19 vaccine. The CDR3 runs from the conserved cysteine through the conserved F or W. A D gene is named only where the DNA matches it firmly. Some rows mark clone size as missing; the rest say once, few, many or name a class of expanded clone.

CDR3 protein,CDR3 DNA,clone size,J gene,V gene,D gene
CASRFLHSPQHF,TGTGCAAGTCGCTTCCTGCATTCACCCCAGCATTTT,NA,TRBJ1-5,TRBV12-2,NA
CASSDDGSPSVIGTEAFF,TGTGCCAGCAGTGATGACGGATCCCCCTCCGTTATCGGCACTGAAGCTTTCTTT,once,TRBJ1-1,TRBV2,NA
CASSRQYRGLGNTIYF,TGCGCCAGCAGCCGACAATACAGGGGGCTCGGAAACACCATATATTTT,NA,TRBJ1-3,TRBV5-1,TRBD1
CASSQVANYGYTF,TGTGCCAGCAGCCAAGTAGCTAACTATGGCTACACCTTC,NA,TRBJ1-2,TRBV3-1/TRBV3-2,NA
CASRIQGPNTEAFF,TGTGCCAGTAGGATTCAGGGTCCGAACACTGAAGCTTTCTTT,once,TRBJ1-1,TRBV19,NA
CASSPLGQSSSGNTIYF,TGTGCCAGCTCACCCCTCGGACAGTCGAGCTCTGGAAACACCATATATTTT,NA,TRBJ1-3,TRBV18,NA
CASSLETGYTEAFF,TGCGCCAGCAGCTTGGAGACAGGGTACACTGAAGCTTTCTTT,NA,TRBJ1-1,TRBV5-1,TRBD1
CASSEIRPSGNTIYF,TGCGCCAGCAGTGAGATCCGTCCCTCTGGAAACACCATATATTTT,NA,TRBJ1-3,TRBV10-2,NA
CASSLAPAGWETQYF,TGTGCCAGCAGCTTAGCACCGGCAGGGTGGGAGACCCAGTACTTC,NA,TRBJ2-5,TRBV7-2,NA
CATSDLTSGNEQFF,TGTGCCACCAGTGATTTGACTAGCGGAAATGAGCAGTTCTTC,NA,TRBJ2-1,TRBV24-1,TRBD2
CASSQEVGLASTGELFF,TGTGCCAGCAGCCAAGAGGTAGGACTAGCGAGCACCGGGGAGCTGTTTTTT,NA,TRBJ2-2,TRBV4-2,TRBD2
CASSEGTGELFF,TGCGCCAGCAGCGAGGGCACCGGGGAGCTGTTTTTT,NA,TRBJ2-2,TRBV5-1,NA
CASSLGTGVTEAFF,TGTGCCAGCTCCCTCGGGACAGGGGTCACTGAAGCTTTCTTT,NA,TRBJ1-1,TRBV18,TRBD1
CASSPLAGYGYTF,TGTGCCAGCAGCCCCCTGGCAGGCTATGGCTACACCTTC,NA,TRBJ1-2,TRBV9,NA
CASRQGGGSQPQHF,TGTGCCAGCAGACAGGGGGGCGGCAGTCAGCCCCAGCATTTT,NA,TRBJ1-5,TRBV28,TRBD1
CASSFRDSYEQYF,TGTGCCAGCAGCTTTAGGGACAGCTACGAGCAGTACTTC,once,TRBJ2-7,TRBV12-1,NA
CASSLYRNEQFF,TGTGCCAGCAGCTTATACCGAAATGAGCAGTTCTTC,NA,TRBJ2-1,TRBV7-2,NA
CASSFFYNSPLHF,TGTGCCAGCAGTTTTTTCTATAATTCACCCCTCCACTTT,NA,TRBJ1-6,TRBV27,NA
CASSSQGAGANVLTF,TGCGCCAGCAGCTCACAGGGGGCTGGGGCCAACGTCCTGACTTTC,NA,TRBJ2-6,TRBV5-1,TRBD1
CASSVAHTGNSPLHF,TGTGCCAGCAGCGTAGCTCATACGGGGAATTCACCCCTCCACTTT,NA,TRBJ1-6,TRBV9,NA
CASSRDRGRFGYTF,TGTGCCAGCAGTCGGGACAGGGGGCGTTTTGGCTACACCTTC,NA,TRBJ1-2,TRBV28,TRBD1
CASSTAPNTEAFF,TGTGCCAGCAGCACCGCTCCGAACACTGAAGCTTTCTTT,NA,TRBJ1-1,TRBV25-1,NA
CASQRGQGGEKLFF,TGCGCCAGCCAACGCGGACAGGGGGGTGAAAAACTGTTTTTT,NA,TRBJ1-4,TRBV10-2,TRBD1
CASSVGAEGGNTIYF,TGTGCCAGCAGCGTAGGGGCAGAGGGAGGAAACACCATATATTTT,few,TRBJ1-3,TRBV9,NA
CASSVDGKNTEAFF,TGTGCCAGCAGCGTAGACGGGAAGAACACTGAAGCTTTCTTT,NA,TRBJ1-1,TRBV9,NA